The sequence of this T cell receptor (beta chain) was determined in a study of shared clonotypes between healthy human individuals. V shed 3 bases and J shed 3 bases, with 16 bases lying between them. Germline CDR1 SGHNT, CDR2 YYREEE (reference sequence). The CDR3 is 15 amino acids. Data came from immunoSEQ multiplex PCR; TCRdb stores just in-frame clones and leaves some out. In the table there are millions of clones, 85% to 95% of which are singletons. The sequence derives from a man aged 18 to 35 in good health. Some clones in this sample may be carry-over from other donors' samples. The sample taken for sequencing was naive CD4+ T cells from PBMCs. This sample's subset: CD45RA+ positively selected. The genes are TRBV5-4 and TRBJ2-7; D may match TRBD1 or TRBD2 (5 bases each). The CDR3 is CASSSFSGALYEQYF. CDR3 DNA sequence: TGTGCCAGCAGCTCCTTTTCCGGGGCCCTCTACGAGCAGTACTTC. Looking up the rest from reference TRBV5-4 and TRBJ2-7 gives the full variable domain: ETGVTQSPTHLIKTRGQQVTLRCSSQSGHNTVSWYQQALGQGPQFIFQYYREEENGRGNFPPRFSGLQFPNYSSELNVNALELDDSALYLCASSSFSGALYEQYFGPGTRLTVT.